Below, 26 T cell receptor beta chains from the same sample are listed, as sequenced in a study of sequential checkpoint blockade in melanoma. The treatment was: randomized to nivolumab then ipilimumab (arm A) or the reverse (arm B). The method was immunoSEQ multiplex PCR; TCRdb's version includes in-frame clones alone and lacks a portion of them. The sample has about 3,000 clones, around 18% seen once. Sequenced material: tumor tissue (inferred from file names), taken from a patient given nivolumab and ipilimumab in sequence. These receptors were obtained from a human donor with melanoma.

The chain uses TRBV11-3 and TRBJ2-3, with 14 bases lining up with TRBD2. The CDR3 loop spans 16 amino acids. The trim removed 3 bases at V and 3 bases at J, leaving 2 bases unmatched. Germline V CDR1 and CDR2: SGHNT, YENEEA. The CDR3 nucleotides are TGTGCCAGCAGCTTTGGGACTAGCGGGGGTACAGATACGCAGTATTTT. It translates to CASSFGTSGGTDTQYF.

The V gene is TRBV5-1, the J gene TRBJ2-5, with 8 bases that match TRBD2. The CDR3 spans 16 residues. Germline CDR1 and CDR2: SGHRS and YFSETQ. V lost 4 bases and J lost 2; bases outside the gene matches: 10. CDR3 nucleotides: TGCGCCAGCAGCCGGGGGGGCACGTTCTTTCAAGAGACCCAGTACTTC. This gives the protein CASSRGGTFFQETQYF.

In this sample, this clone turned up many times. The chain is built from TRBV11-3 and TRBJ2-5, with 9 nucleotides matching TRBD2. Trimming took 5 bases from V and 2 from J; bases not matched to a gene: 6. The length of the CDR3 is 15 residues. Germline V lookup: CDR1 SGHNT, CDR2 YENEEA. The CDR3 region is CASSPTTSGQETQYF. DNA for the CDR3: TGTGCCAGCAGCCCGACCACTAGCGGGCAAGAGACCCAGTACTTC.

This clone has just a few counts. The genes are TRBV6-8 and TRBJ1-3; perhaps TRBD1 as D (5 bases). Trimming shortened V by 5 bases and J by 2 bases, and 16 bases separated the two germline ends. CDR1 and CDR2 from the germline V gene are MNHGY and SAAAGT. CDR3 length: 16 residues. The chain's CDR3 is CASSDFDSGTGNTIYF. The CDR3 DNA is TGTGCCAGCAGTGACTTTGATTCAGGGACTGGAAACACCATATATTTT.

This clone was seen only a few times. The chain is built from TRBV6-8 and TRBJ2-7; 8 bases fit TRBD1. In germline, CDR1 is MNHGY, CDR2 SAAAGT. The CDR3 totals 15 residues. J lost 2 bases, V lost 6 bases, and 9 bases had no gene match. The CDR3 protein is CASRPWDRSTYEQYF. The CDR3 DNA sequence: TGTGCCAGCAGGCCCTGGGACAGGAGTACCTACGAGCAGTACTTC.

In its sample, this clone was seen many times. The chain uses TRBV6-8 and TRBJ2-7; the D gene is possibly TRBD1 (6 bases). The germline gives CDR1 MNHGY, CDR2 SAAAGT. V was trimmed by 5 bases and J by 2 bases, leaving 19 bases between them. The CDR3 extends over 16 amino acids. CDR3 region: CASSPERGTQTYEQYV. The CDR3 DNA sequence: TGTGCCAGCAGTCCTGAGAGGGGGACACAGACCTACGAGCAGTACGTC.

The chain uses TRBV5-1 and TRBJ2-3; D is unresolved. CDR1 SGHRS and CDR2 YFSETQ come from the germline V gene. The CDR3 covers 14 residues. Trimming shortened V by 2 bases and J by 3 bases, and 10 bases separated the two germline ends. CDR3 residues: CASSFSYETDTQYF. CDR3 sequence (DNA): TGCGCCAGCAGCTTCTCATATGAAACAGATACGCAGTATTTT. Filled out from reference TRBV5-1 and TRBJ2-3, the complete variable domain reads KAGVTQTPRYLIKTRGQQVTLSCSPISGHRSVSWYQQTPGQGLQFLFEYFSETQRNKGNFPGRFSGRQFSNSRSEMNVSTLELGDSALYLCASSFSYETDTQYFGPGTRLTVL.

The rearrangement joins TRBV11-3 to TRBJ2-1; TRBD2 agrees at 11 bases. With V trimmed by 4 bases and J by 5 bases, 10 bases remained unmatched. The CDR3 consists of 17 residues. CDR1 SGHNT and CDR2 YENEEA come from the germline V gene. CDR3 sequence: CASSSGTSGPSNNEQFF. Written as DNA, the CDR3 is TGTGCCAGCAGCTCCGGGACTAGCGGACCCTCTAACAATGAGCAGTTCTTC. The entire variable domain, with the rest obtained from reference TRBV11-3 and TRBJ2-1, is as follows: EAGVVQSPRYKIIEKKQPVAFWCNPISGHNTLYWYLQNLGQGPELLIRYENEEAVDDSQLPKDRFSAERLKGVDSTLKIQPAELGDSAVYLCASSSGTSGPSNNEQFFGPGTRLTVL.

By sample fraction, this clone is medium-sized. The V gene is TRBV11-3, the J gene TRBJ2-2, with 12 bases identical to TRBD1. CDR1 is SGHNT, CDR2 YENEEA, per germline. The CDR3 is made up of 17 amino acids. J lost 7 bases, V lost 5 bases, and 11 bases had no gene match. The CDR3 bases are TGTGCCAGCAGCGGGCGAATGGGACAGGGGGCGCTCGGGGAGCTGTTTTTT. Its translation: CASSGRMGQGALGELFF.

This clone has more than one count but fewer than ten. V is TRBV9 and J is TRBJ1-3; possible D gene TRBD1, 5 bases. The CDR3 contains 16 residues. Germline V gene sequence: CDR1 SGDLS, CDR2 YYNGEE. V dropped 4 bases and J dropped 1 base, with 15 bases sitting between them. The CDR3 region has the DNA TGTGCCAGCAGCCTGGCCGGGACCGCATCTGGAAACACCATATATTTT. Its translation: CASSLAGTASGNTIYF.

This clone is labeled medium-sized. The chain employs TRBV6-8 and TRBJ2-2, with 7 bases matching TRBD2. The CDR3 runs to 13 residues. Germline CDR1 MNHGY, CDR2 SAAAGT. With V trimmed by 6 bases and J by 3 bases, 1 base remained unmatched. The CDR3 nucleotides read TGTGCCAGCAGAGCGGGGTACACCGGGGAGCTGTTTTTT. The encoded protein is CASRAGYTGELFF.

The genes are TRBV5-1 and TRBJ1-1, with TRBD1 matching 8 bases. V was pared by 0 bases and J by 7 bases, with 8 bases of the junction left unmatched. In germline, CDR1 is SGHRS, CDR2 YFSETQ. The CDR3 totals 15 residues. As DNA, the CDR3 is TGCGCCAGCAGCTTGGCCCAGGGGGCGCAGGGTGAAGCTTTCTTT. It specifies CASSLAQGAQGEAFF.

A note on this clone: One junction end does not reproduce the germline sequence, and a read error may be involved. The gene calls are TRBV6-8 and TRBJ2-5; a weak D match, TRBD1 (6 bases). The germline CDR1 and CDR2 sequences are MNHGY and SAAAGT. The CDR3 runs 14 residues. The CDR3 region is CAISGLDSQETQYF. The CDR3 nucleotides read TGTGCCATCAGTGGACTGGACAGCCAAGAGACCCAGTACTTC.

This sequence joins TRBV5-1 and TRBJ2-1, with 8 bases matching TRBD2. The CDR3 is 14 amino acids. The germline CDR1 and CDR2 sequences are SGHRS and YFSETQ. V gave up 5 bases and J gave up 3 bases; unmatched junction bases: 4. The CDR3 loop reads CASRTGGNYNEQFF. The CDR3 DNA follows: TGCGCCAGCAGAACGGGGGGGAACTACAATGAGCAGTTCTTC.

The genes are TRBV28 and TRBJ1-6; D is uncertain. Looked up from germline, CDR1 is MDHEN and CDR2 is SYDVKM. The CDR3 length is 12 residues. With 8 bases removed from V and 8 bases from J, the gap between germline ends came to 10 bases. CDR3 nucleotides: TGTGCCAGCTGGACGGTAGATTCACCCCTCCACTTT. Amino acid sequence: CASWTVDSPLHF. Using reference TRBV28 and TRBJ1-6 for the parts outside the CDR3, the full variable domain is DVKVTQSSRYLVKRTGEKVFLECVQDMDHENMFWYRQDPGLGLRLIYFSYDVKMKEKGDIPEGYSVSREKKERFSLILESASTNQTSMYLCASWTVDSPLHFGNGTRLTVT.

The sample holds many counts of this clone. V gene TRBV9 combines with J gene TRBJ2-7; the match to TRBD2 covers 9 bases. Germline trimming cut 6 bases from V and 3 bases from J; bases unmatched to any gene: 13. CDR3 length equals 16 residues. The germline CDR1 and CDR2 sequences are SGDLS and YYNGEE. In nucleotides, the CDR3 is TGTGCCAGCACCCGGGGTCTAGCGGGGTATTTCTACGAGCAGTACGTC. Protein product: CASTRGLAGYFYEQYV.

The sample holds a few counts of this clone. The rearrangement uses TRBV6-8 and TRBJ2-3; 10 bases align to TRBD2. V shed 6 bases, J shed 0 bases, and the junction held 6 bases outside the gene matches. The CDR3 is 16 amino acids. Germline V gene lookup returns CDR1 MNHGY and CDR2 SAAAGT. The CDR3 nucleotides are TGTGCCAGCAGGGAGCGGGGGGGCCGGAGCACAGATACGCAGTATTTT. Protein product: CASRERGGRSTDTQYF.

This clone has only a few counts. The rearrangement joins TRBV11-3 to TRBJ1-4, with 11 positions matching TRBD1. This CDR3 is 15 amino acids long. V shed 4 bases, J shed 7 bases, and the junction held 5 bases outside the gene matches. From germline, CDR1 is SGHNT and CDR2 YENEEA. CDR3: CASSSGQGALEKLFF. The CDR3 coding sequence is TGTGCCAGCAGCTCAGGACAGGGGGCGCTTGAAAAACTGTTTTTT.

This clone has more than one count but fewer than ten. CDR3 nucleotides: TGTGCCAGCAGCGTCCCGGGGGCCAACGTCCTGACTTTC. Protein: CASSVPGANVLTF. This sequence joins TRBV9 and TRBJ2-6; no firm D call. Germline V gives CDR1 SGDLS, CDR2 YYNGEE. CDR3 size: 13 residues. V was pared by 2 bases and J by 4 bases, with 4 bases between.

The V and J genes are TRBV9 and TRBJ1-2; D gene uncertain. V was shortened by 4 bases and J by 5 bases, with 9 bases between the two germline ends. CDR1 and CDR2 (germline): SGDLS, YYNGEE. The CDR3 consists of 12 residues. The CDR3 DNA reads as TGTGCCAGCAGCTACGCCGTTTATGGCTACACCTTC. Its protein is CASSYAVYGYTF.

This clone was counted ten times or more. The chain couples TRBV11-3 to TRBJ2-2; 14 bases are a match to TRBD2. V lost 3 bases to trimming and J lost 0 bases; unmatched junction nucleotides: 3. This CDR3 comprises 18 residues. Germline V gives CDR1 SGHNT, CDR2 YENEEA. The DNA for the CDR3 is TGTGCCAGCAGCTTTGGACTAGCGGGGGGTCCGAACACCGGGGAGCTGTTTTTT. Translated, it gives CASSFGLAGGPNTGELFF.

The chain couples TRBV6-8 to TRBJ1-5; D is ambiguous. CDR3 size: 17 residues. Trimming removed 5 bases at V and 4 bases at J, with 21 bases between. Germline loops: CDR1 MNHGY, CDR2 SAAAGT. The CDR3 loop is CASSLSVGFHGNQPQHF. CDR3 coding DNA: TGTGCCAGCAGTCTCAGTGTAGGGTTCCACGGTAATCAGCCCCAGCATTTT.

The J gene is TRBJ1-5, the V gene TRBV19; no definite D call. The CDR3 totals 16 residues. Germline CDR1 is LNHDA and CDR2 is SQIVND (reference sequence). The V and J ends lost 3 bases and 5 bases respectively, with 17 bases between them. Written as DNA, the CDR3 is TGTGCCAGTAGTATGTTCGAGAGCCAGGCCCATCAGCCCCAGCATTTT. Encoded protein: CASSMFESQAHQPQHF.

This clone was picked up many times. The chain employs TRBV12-2 and TRBJ2-5; the tabulated D call, TRBD2, remains unverified against the DNA. TRBV12-2 is classified as a pseudogene. The CDR3 consists of 14 residues. Here the CDR3 reads CASRLAAGQETQYF. CDR3 coding DNA: TGTGCAAGTCGCTTAGCCGCGGGCCAAGAGACCCAGTACTTC.

This clone appeared a few times. The chain joins TRBV6-1 to TRBJ2-7; TRBD2 matches at 10 bases. Germline assignment: CDR1 MNHNS and CDR2 SASEGT. The CDR3 spans 15 residues. The trim removed 0 bases at V and 2 bases at J, leaving 1 base unmatched. The CDR3 spells CASSEASGGPYEQYV. CDR3 DNA sequence: TGTGCCAGCAGTGAAGCTAGCGGGGGGCCCTACGAGCAGTACGTC.

This clone was detected many times. The chain recombines TRBV11-3 with TRBJ1-1; 12 positions agree with TRBD1. With V trimmed by 5 bases and J by 7 bases, 8 bases remained unmatched. This CDR3 has 15 residues. Germline CDR1 SGHNT, CDR2 YENEEA. Here the CDR3 DNA reads TGTGCCAGCAGCATTCGGGACAGGGGGCGACTTGAAGCTTTCTTT. Amino acids: CASSIRDRGRLEAFF.